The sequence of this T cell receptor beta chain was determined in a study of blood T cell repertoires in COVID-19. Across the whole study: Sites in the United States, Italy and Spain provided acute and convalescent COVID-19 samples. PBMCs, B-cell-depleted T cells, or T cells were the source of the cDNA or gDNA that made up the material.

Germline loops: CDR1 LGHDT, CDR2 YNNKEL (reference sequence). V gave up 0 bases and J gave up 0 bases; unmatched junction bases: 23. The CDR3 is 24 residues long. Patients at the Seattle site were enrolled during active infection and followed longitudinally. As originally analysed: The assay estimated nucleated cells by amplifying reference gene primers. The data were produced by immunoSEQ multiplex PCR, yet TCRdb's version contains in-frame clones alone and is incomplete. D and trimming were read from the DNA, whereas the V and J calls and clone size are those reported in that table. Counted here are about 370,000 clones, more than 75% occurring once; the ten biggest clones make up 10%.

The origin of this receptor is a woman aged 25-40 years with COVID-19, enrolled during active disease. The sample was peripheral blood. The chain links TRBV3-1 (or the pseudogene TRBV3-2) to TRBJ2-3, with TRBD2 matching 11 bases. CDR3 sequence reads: CASSQDRVSGRAPNSKTSTDTQYF. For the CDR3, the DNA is TGTGCCAGCAGCCAAGATCGGGTTAGCGGGAGGGCCCCTAACAGCAAAACTAGCACAGATACGCAGTATTTT.